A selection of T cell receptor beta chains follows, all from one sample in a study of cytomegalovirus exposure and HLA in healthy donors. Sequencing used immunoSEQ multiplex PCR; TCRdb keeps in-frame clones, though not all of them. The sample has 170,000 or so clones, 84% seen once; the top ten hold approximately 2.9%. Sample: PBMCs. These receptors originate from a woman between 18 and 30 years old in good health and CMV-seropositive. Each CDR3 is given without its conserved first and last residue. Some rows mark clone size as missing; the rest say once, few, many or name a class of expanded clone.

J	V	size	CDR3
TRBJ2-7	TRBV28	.	ASSPTNEVWEQY
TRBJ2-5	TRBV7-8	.	ASSFLSYRRGETQY
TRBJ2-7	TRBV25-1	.	ASSELIAGADYEQY
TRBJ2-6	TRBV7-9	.	ASSHPHPEASGANVLT
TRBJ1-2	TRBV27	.	ASSKGQGRNDGYT
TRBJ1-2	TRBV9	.	ASSVAGAQGYT
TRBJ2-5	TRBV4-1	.	ASSQALAGQETQY
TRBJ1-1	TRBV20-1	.	SSQGGTEAF
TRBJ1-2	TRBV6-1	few	ASSLGTATNYGYT
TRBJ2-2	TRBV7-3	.	ASSWGQGAGELF
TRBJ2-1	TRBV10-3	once	AIRSPSGEQF
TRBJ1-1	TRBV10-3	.	AISGAMNTEAF
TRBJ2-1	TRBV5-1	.	ASSLTTGGYNEQF
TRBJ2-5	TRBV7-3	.	ASSQSGGAVETQY
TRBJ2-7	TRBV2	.	ASSLGGIKGGEQY
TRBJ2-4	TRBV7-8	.	ASSQRPGQGTKNIQY
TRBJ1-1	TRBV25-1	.	ASSELGGEAKAF
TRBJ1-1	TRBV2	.	ASLGQGKSNTEAF
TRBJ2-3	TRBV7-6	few	ASSSLRTSGTDTQY
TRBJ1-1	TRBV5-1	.	ASTTGSTMNTEAF
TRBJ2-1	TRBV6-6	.	ASSSGTTLITL